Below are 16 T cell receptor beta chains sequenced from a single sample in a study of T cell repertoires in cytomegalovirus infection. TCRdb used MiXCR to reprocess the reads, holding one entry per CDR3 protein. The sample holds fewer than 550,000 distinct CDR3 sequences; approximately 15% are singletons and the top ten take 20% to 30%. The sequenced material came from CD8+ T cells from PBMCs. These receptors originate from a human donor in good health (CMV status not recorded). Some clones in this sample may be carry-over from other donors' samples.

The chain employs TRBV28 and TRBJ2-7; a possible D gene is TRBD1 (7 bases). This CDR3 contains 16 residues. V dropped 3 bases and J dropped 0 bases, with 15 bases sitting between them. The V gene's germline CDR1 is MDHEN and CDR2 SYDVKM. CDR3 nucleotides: TGTGCCAGCAGTTTTCCGGCGGGACAGAGCTCCTACGAGCAGTACTTC. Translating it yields CASSFPAGQSSYEQYF.

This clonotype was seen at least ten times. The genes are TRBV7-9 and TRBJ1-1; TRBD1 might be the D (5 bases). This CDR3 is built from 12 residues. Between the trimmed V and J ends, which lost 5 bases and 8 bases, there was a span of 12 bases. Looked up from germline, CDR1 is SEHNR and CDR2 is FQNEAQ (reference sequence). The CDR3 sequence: CASSAGAVEAFF. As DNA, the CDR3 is TGTGCCAGCAGCGCCGGGGCGGTGGAAGCTTTCTTT.

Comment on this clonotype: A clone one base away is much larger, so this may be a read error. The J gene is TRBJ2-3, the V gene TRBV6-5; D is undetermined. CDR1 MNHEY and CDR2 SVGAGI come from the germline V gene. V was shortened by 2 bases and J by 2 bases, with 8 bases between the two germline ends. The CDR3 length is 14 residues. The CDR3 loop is CASSYMDDTDTQYF. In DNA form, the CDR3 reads TGTGCCAGCAGTTACATGGACGACACAGATACGCAGTATTTT.

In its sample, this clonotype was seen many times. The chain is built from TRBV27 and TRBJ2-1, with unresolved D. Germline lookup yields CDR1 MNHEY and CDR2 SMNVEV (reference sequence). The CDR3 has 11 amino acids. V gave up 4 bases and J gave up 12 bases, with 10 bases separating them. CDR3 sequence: CASSSPRRQFF. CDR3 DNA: TGTGCCAGCAGTTCACCCAGGAGGCAGTTCTTC.

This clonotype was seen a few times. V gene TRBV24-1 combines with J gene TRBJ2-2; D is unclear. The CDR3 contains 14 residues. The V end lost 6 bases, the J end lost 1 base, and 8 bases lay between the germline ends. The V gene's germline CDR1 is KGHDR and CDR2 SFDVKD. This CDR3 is CATSQPLNTGELFF. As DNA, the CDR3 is TGTGCCACCAGTCAGCCATTGAACACCGGGGAGCTGTTTTTT.

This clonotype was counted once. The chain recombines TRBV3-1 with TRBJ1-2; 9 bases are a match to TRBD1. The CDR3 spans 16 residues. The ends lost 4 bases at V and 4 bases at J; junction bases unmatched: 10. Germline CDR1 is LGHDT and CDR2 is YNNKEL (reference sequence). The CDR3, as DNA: TGTGCCAGCAGCCTTGGAGCTTACAGGGGGCTCTATGGCTACACCTTC. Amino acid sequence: CASSLGAYRGLYGYTF. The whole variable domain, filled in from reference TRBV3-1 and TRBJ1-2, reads DTAVSQTPKYLVTQMGNDKSIKCEQNLGHDTMYWYKQDSKKFLKIMFSYNNKELIINETVPNRFSPKSPDKAHLNLHINSLELGDSAVYFCASSLGAYRGLYGYTFGSGTRLTVV.

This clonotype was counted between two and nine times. CDR3 sequence reads: CASTDGRNQPQHF. The CDR3 DNA reads as TGTGCCAGCACCGATGGTCGCAATCAGCCCCAGCATTTT. This chain connects TRBV6-1 to TRBJ1-5; D uncertain. The CDR3 has 13 residues. Germline V gene sequence: CDR1 MNHNS, CDR2 SASEGT. V gave up 7 bases and J gave up 2 bases, with 9 bases separating them.

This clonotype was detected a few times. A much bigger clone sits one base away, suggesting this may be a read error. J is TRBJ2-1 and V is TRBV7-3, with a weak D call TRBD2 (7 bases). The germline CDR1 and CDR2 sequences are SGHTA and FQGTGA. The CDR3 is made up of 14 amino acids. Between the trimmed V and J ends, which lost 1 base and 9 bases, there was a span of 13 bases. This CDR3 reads CASSLMGGPGEQFF. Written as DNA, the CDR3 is TGTGCCAGCAGCTTAATGGGGGGGCCTGGTGAGCAGTTCTTC. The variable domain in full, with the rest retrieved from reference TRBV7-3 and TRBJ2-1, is GAGVSQTPSNKVTEKGKYVELRCDPISGHTALYWYRQSLGQGPEFLIYFQGTGAADDSGLPNDRFFAVRPEGSVSTLKIQRTERGDSAVYLCASSLMGGPGEQFFGPGTRLTVL.

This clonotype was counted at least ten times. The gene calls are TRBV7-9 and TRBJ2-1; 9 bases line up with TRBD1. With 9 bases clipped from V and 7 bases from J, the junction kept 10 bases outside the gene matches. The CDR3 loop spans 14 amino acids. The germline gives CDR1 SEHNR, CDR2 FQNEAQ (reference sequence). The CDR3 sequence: CASAGWDRENEQFF. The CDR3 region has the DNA TGTGCCAGTGCGGGGTGGGACAGGGAGAATGAGCAGTTCTTC.

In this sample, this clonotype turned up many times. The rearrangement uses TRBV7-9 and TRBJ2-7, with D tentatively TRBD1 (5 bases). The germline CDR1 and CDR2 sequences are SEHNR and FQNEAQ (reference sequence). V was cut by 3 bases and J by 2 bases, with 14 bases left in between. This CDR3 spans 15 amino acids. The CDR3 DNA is TGTGCCAGCAGCTTTAATCCAGGGCCTACCTACGAGCAGTACTTC. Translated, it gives CASSFNPGPTYEQYF. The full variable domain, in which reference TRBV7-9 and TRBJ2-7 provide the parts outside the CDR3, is DTGVSQNPRHKITKRGQNVTFRCDPISEHNRLYWYRQTLGQGPEFLTYFQNEAQLEKSRLLSDRFSAERPKGSFSTLEIQRTEQGDSAMYLCASSFNPGPTYEQYFGPGTRLTVT.

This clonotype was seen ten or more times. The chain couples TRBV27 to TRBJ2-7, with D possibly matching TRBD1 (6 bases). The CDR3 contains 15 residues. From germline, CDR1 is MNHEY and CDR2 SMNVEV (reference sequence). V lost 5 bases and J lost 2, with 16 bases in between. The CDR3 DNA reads TGTGCCAGCAGTCCGACAGGAGACGGGACCTACGAGCAGTACTTC. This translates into CASSPTGDGTYEQYF.

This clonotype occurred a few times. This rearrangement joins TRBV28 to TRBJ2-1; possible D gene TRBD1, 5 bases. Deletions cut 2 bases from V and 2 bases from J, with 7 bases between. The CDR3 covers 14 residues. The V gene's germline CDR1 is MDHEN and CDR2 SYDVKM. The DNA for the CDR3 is TGTGCCAGCAGTTTAAAGGACACCTACAATGAGCAGTTCTTC. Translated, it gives CASSLKDTYNEQFF.

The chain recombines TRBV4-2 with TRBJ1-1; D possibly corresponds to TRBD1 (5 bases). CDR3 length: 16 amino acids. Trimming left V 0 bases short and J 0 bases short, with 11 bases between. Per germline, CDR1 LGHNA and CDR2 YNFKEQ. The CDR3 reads CASSQEDGGLNTEAFF. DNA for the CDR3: TGTGCCAGCAGCCAAGAAGATGGGGGGTTGAACACTGAAGCTTTCTTT.

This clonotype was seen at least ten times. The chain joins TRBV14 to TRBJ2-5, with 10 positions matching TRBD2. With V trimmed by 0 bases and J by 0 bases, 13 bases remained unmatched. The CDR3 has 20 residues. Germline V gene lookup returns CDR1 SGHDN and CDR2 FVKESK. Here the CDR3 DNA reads TGTGCCAGCAGCCAAGAGGATGGGGCTAGCGGGAGCCTCTACCAAGAGACCCAGTACTTC. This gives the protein CASSQEDGASGSLYQETQYF.

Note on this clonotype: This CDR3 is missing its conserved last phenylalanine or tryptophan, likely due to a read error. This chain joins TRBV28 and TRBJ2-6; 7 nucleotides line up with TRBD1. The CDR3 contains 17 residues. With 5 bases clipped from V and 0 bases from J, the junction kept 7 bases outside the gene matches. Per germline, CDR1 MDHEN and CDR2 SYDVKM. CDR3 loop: CASSPRQGLSGANVLTL. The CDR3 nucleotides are TGTGCCAGCAGTCCCCGACAGGGCCTCTCTGGGGCCAACGTCCTGACTTTA.

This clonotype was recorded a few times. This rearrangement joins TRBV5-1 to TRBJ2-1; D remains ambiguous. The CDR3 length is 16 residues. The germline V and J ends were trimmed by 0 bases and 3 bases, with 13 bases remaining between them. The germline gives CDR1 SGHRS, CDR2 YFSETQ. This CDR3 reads CASSLGSLNIYNEQFF. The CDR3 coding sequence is TGCGCCAGCAGCTTGGGTAGCCTCAACATCTACAATGAGCAGTTCTTC.